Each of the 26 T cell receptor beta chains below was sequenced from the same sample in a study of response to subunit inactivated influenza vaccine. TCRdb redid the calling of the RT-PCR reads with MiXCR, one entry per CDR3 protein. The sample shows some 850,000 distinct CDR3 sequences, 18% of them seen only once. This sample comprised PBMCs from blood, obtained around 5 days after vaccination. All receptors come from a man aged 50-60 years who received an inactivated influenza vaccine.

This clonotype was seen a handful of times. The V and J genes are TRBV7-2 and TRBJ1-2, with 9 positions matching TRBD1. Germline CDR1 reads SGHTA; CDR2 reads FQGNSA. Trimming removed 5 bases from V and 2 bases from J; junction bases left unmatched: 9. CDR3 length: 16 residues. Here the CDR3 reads CASSQEPGQGNYGYTF. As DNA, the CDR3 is TGTGCCAGCAGCCAAGAACCGGGACAGGGAAACTATGGCTACACCTTC.

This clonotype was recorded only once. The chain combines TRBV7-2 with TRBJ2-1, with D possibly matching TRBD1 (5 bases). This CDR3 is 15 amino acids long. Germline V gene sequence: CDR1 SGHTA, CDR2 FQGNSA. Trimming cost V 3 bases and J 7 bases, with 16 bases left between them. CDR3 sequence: CASSFGQGPGNEQFF. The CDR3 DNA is TGTGCCAGCAGCTTTGGCCAGGGCCCCGGTAATGAGCAGTTCTTC.

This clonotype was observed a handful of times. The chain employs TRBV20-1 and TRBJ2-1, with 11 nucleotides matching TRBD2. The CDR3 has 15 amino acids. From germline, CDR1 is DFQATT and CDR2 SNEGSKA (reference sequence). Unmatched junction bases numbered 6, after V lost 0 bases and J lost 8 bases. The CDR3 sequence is CSARDLTSGADEQFF. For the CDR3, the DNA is TGCAGTGCTAGAGATTTGACTAGCGGGGCCGATGAGCAGTTCTTC.

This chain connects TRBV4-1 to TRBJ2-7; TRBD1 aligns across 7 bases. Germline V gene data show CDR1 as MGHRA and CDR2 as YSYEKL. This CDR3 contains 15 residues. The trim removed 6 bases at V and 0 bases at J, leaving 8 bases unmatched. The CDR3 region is CASRKGTALSYEQYF. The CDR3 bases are TGCGCCAGCAGGAAAGGGACAGCCCTCTCCTACGAGCAGTACTTC.

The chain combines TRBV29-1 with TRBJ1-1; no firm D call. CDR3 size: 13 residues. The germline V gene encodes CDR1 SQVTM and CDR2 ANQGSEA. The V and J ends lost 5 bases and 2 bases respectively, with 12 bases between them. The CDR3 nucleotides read TGCAGCGTTACACCCGTACTTAACACTGAAGCTTTCTTT. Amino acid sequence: CSVTPVLNTEAFF.

The CDR3 bases are TGTGCCATACAGGGGACCCTATTAGAGGGCGAGCAGTACTTC. It yields the protein CAIQGTLLEGEQYF. The chain joins TRBV10-3 to TRBJ2-7, with TRBD1 matching over 7 bases. Per the germline V gene, CDR1 is ENHRY and CDR2 is SYGVKD. V lost 9 bases to trimming and J lost 6 bases; unmatched junction nucleotides: 14. This CDR3 region has 14 residues.

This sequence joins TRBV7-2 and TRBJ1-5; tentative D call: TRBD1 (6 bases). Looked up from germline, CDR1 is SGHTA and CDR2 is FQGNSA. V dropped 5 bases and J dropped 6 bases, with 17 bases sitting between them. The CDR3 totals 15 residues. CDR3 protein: CASSLVGGRGQPQHF. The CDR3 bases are TGTGCCAGCAGCCTAGTGGGGGGGCGAGGTCAGCCCCAGCATTTT.

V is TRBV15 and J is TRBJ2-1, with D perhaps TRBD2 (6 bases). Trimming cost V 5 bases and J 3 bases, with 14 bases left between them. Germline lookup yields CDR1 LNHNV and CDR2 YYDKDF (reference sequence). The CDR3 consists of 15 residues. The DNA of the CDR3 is TGTGCCACCAGCCCCGGCGGGGCAGTCTACAATGAGCAGTTCTTC. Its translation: CATSPGGAVYNEQFF.

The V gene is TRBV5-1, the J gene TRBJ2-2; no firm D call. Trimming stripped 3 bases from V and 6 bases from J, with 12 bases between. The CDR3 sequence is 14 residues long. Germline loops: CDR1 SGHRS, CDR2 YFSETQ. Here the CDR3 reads CASSSHGWPGELFF. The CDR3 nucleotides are TGCGCCAGCAGCTCGCACGGATGGCCCGGGGAGCTGTTTTTT.

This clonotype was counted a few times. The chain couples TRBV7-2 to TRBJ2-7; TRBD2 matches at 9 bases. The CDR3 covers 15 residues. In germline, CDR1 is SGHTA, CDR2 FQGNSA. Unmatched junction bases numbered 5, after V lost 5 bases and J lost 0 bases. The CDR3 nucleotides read TGTGCCAGCAGCCGAGGACTAGCGTCCTCCTACGAGCAGTACTTC. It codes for CASSRGLASSYEQYF.

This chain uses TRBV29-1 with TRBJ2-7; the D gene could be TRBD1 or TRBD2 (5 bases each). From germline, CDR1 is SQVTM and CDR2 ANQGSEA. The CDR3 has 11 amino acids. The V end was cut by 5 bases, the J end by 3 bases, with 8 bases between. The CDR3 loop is CSVRDVYEQYF. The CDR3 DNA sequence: TGCAGCGTTCGGGACGTCTACGAGCAGTACTTC.

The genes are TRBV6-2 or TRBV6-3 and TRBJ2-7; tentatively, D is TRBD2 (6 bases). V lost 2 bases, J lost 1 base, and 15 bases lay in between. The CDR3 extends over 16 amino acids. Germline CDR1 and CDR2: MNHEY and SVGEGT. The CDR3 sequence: CASSYPSGEWSYEQYF. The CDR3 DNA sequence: TGTGCCAGCAGTTACCCCTCGGGGGAGTGGTCCTACGAGCAGTACTTC.

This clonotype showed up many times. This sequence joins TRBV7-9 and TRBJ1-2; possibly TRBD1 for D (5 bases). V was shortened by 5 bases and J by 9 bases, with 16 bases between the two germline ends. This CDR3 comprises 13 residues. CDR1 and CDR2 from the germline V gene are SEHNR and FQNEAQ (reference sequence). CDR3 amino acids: CASSRDGWMSYTF. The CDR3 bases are TGTGCCAGCAGCAGGGACGGATGGATGAGCTACACCTTC.

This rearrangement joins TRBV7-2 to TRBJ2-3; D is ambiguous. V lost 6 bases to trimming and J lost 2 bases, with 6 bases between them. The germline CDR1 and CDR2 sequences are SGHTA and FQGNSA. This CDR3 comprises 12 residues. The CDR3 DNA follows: TGTGCCAGCAGGAAGGCCACAGATACGCAGTATTTT. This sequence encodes CASRKATDTQYF.

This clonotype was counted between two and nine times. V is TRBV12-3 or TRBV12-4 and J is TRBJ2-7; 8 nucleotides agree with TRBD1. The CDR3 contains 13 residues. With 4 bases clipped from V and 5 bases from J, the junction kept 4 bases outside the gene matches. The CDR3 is CASSSGGGNEQYF. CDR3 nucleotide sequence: TGTGCCAGCAGTTCAGGGGGCGGGAACGAGCAGTACTTC.

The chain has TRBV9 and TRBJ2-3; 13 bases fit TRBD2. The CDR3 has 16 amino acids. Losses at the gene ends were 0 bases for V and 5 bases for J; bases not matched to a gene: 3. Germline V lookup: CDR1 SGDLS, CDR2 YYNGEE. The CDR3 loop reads CASSVGTSGRVDTQYF. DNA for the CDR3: TGTGCCAGCAGCGTAGGAACTAGCGGGAGGGTAGATACGCAGTATTTT.

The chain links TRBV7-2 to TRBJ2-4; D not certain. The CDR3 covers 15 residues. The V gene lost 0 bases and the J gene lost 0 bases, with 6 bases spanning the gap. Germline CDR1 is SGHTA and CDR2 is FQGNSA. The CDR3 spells CASSLAAVAKNIQYF. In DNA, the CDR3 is TGTGCCAGCAGCTTAGCCGCGGTAGCCAAAAACATTCAGTACTTC.

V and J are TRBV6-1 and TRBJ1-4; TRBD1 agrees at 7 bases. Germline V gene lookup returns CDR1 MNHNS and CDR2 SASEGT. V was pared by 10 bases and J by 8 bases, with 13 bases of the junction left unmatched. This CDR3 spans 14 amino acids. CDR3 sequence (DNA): TGTGCCATCGCCCCTGAGACAGGGAGCGAAAAACTGTTTTTT. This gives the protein CAIAPETGSEKLFF.

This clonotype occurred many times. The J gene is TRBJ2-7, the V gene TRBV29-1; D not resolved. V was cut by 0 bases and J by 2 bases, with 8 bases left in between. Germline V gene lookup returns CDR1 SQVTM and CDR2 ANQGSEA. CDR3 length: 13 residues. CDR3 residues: CSVEDRLTYEQYF. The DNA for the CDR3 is TGCAGCGTTGAAGATCGGCTCACCTACGAGCAGTACTTC.

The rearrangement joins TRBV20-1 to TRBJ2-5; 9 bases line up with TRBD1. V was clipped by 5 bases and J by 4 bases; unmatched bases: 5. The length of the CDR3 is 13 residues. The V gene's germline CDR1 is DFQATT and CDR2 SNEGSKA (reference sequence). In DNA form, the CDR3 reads TGCAGTGCTCGGACAGGGGCCCCAGAGACCCAGTACTTC. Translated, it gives CSARTGAPETQYF.

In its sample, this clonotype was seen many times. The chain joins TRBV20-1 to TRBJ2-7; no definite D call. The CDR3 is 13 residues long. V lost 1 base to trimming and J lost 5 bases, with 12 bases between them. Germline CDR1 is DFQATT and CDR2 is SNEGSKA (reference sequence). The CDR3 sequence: CSARVGRTHEQYF. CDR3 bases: TGCAGTGCTAGAGTGGGCCGGACCCACGAGCAGTACTTC.

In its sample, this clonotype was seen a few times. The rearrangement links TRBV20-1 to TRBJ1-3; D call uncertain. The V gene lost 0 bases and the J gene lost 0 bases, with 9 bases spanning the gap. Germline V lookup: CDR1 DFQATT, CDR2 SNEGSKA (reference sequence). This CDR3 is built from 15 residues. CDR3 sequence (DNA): TGCAGTGCTAGAGATCGGAGAAACTCTGGAAACACCATATATTTT. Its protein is CSARDRRNSGNTIYF.

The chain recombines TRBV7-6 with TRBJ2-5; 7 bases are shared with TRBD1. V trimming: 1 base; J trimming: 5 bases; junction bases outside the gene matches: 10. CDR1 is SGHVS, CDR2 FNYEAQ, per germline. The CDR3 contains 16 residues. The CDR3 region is CASSLGVRGKSETQYF. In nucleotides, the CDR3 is TGTGCCAGCAGCTTAGGCGTCAGGGGGAAGAGCGAGACCCAGTACTTC.

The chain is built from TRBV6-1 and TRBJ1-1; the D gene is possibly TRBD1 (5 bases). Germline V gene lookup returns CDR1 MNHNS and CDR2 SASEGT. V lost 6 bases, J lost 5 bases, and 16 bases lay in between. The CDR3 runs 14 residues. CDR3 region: CASSIQGRTTEAFF. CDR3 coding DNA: TGTGCCAGCAGCATTCAGGGAAGGACAACTGAAGCTTTCTTT.

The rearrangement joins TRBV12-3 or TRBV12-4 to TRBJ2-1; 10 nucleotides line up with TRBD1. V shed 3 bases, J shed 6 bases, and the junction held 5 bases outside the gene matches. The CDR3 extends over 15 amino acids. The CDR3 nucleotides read TGTGCCAGCAGTTTCGCCGGGACAGGGGCCAATGAGCAGTTCTTC. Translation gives CASSFAGTGANEQFF.

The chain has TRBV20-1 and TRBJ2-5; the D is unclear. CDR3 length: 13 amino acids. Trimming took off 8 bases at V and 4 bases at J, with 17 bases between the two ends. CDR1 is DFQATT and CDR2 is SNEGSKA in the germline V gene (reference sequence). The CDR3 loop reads CSSPPRTGETQYF. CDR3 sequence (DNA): TGCAGTTCACCTCCGAGGACCGGAGAGACCCAGTACTTC.